A selection of T cell receptor beta chains follows, all from one sample in a study of cytomegalovirus exposure and HLA in healthy donors. The table came from immunoSEQ multiplex PCR; TCRdb's copy has only in-frame clones and leaves some out. The table lists around 150,000 clones, 75% to 90% of them singletons. Sequenced sample: PBMCs. These receptors originate from a human donor in good health. Each CDR3 is given with its conserved first and last residue. D genes are given only for firm matches. Clone size, where shown, is once, few, many, or a class for clones that have expanded.

NA	TRBV4-3	TRBJ1-1	NA	CASSQDVRALEAFF	TGCGCCAGCAGCCAAGACGTAAGAGCTCTTGAAGCTTTCTTT
TRBD1	TRBV2	TRBJ2-7	NA	CASSEGQGIYEQYF	TGTGCCAGCAGTGAGGGACAGGGTATCTACGAGCAGTACTTC
TRBD1	TRBV25-1	TRBJ2-1	NA	CASRDRVVFF	TGTGCCAGCAGGGACAGGGTGGTGTTCTTC
TRBD1	TRBV27	TRBJ1-6	NA	CASSGKTGGGNSPLHF	TGTGCCAGCAGTGGGAAGACAGGGGGCGGAAATTCACCCCTCCACTTT
TRBD2	TRBV6-1	TRBJ2-7	NA	CASSDRGAYEQYF	TGTGCCAGCAGTGATCGGGGGGCCTACGAGCAGTACTTC
NA	TRBV7-3	TRBJ1-2	once	CASSLLEGSGYTF	TGTGCCAGCAGCCTGCTGGAGGGGTCCGGCTACACCTTC
TRBD1	TRBV7-9	TRBJ1-1	NA	CASSFVTGGTEAFF	TGTGCCAGCAGCTTTGTGACAGGGGGCACTGAAGCTTTCTTT
NA	TRBV5-1	TRBJ2-1	few	CASSLAQGSYNEQFF	TGCGCCAGCAGCTTGGCTCAGGGCTCCTACAATGAGCAGTTCTTC
TRBD2	TRBV4-1	TRBJ2-4	NA	CASSQGPQRGEAKNIQYF	TGCGCCAGCAGCCAAGGTCCCCAGCGGGGGGAAGCCAAAAACATTCAGTACTTC
TRBD2	TRBV13	TRBJ2-6	NA	CASSRRGEGGANVLTF	TGTGCCAGCAGCCGCCGGGGGGAGGGTGGGGCCAACGTCCTGACTTTC
NA	TRBV19	TRBJ2-5	NA	CASSVGLLRETQYF	TGTGCCAGTAGTGTGGGACTCCTCCGGGAGACCCAGTACTTC
NA	TRBV11-1	TRBJ2-5	NA	CASSFSGQRWETQYF	TGTGCCAGCAGCTTCTCGGGACAACGGTGGGAGACCCAGTACTTC
TRBD1	TRBV5-5	TRBJ1-3	NA	CASSRAGQKPNYGNTIYF	TGTGCCAGCAGCCGTGCGGGACAGAAACCTAATTACGGAAACACCATATATTTT
NA	TRBV6-5	TRBJ2-7	NA	CASSYSGGNEQYF	TGTGCCAGCAGTTACTCGGGGGGTAACGAGCAGTACTTC
NA	TRBV25-1	TRBJ1-2	NA	CASSETVLPPRYTF	TGTGCCAGCAGTGAAACAGTTCTACCCCCTCGATACACCTTC
TRBD1	TRBV7-2	TRBJ2-1	NA	CASTVRGSDHEQFF	TGTGCCAGCACCGTCAGGGGGAGCGACCATGAGCAGTTCTTC
NA	TRBV15	TRBJ1-4	NA	CATSRSTGRNNEKLFF	TGTGCCACCAGCAGATCTACAGGACGGAATAATGAAAAACTGTTTTTT
TRBD1	TRBV5-1	TRBJ1-1	once	CASSTGDRGVHTEAFF	TGCGCCAGCAGCACCGGGGACAGGGGGGTTCACACTGAAGCTTTCTTT
TRBD2	TRBV27	TRBJ2-7	NA	CASSLGSGGAYEQYF	TGTGCCAGCAGTTTAGGCAGCGGGGGTGCCTACGAGCAGTACTTC
TRBD1	TRBV9	TRBJ1-5	NA	CASSDDRGLQPQHF	TGTGCCAGCAGCGATGACAGGGGCCTGCAGCCCCAGCATTTT
NA	TRBV5-4	TRBJ2-2	NA	CASNERAGELFF	TGTGCCAGCAATGAGAGAGCCGGGGAGCTGTTTTTT
TRBD1	TRBV4-3	TRBJ2-1	NA	CASSQSQGYYNEQFF	TGCGCCAGCAGCCAATCACAGGGGTATTACAATGAGCAGTTCTTC
TRBD2	TRBV7-2	TRBJ2-7	NA	CASSLGAGEGYEQYF	TGTGCCAGCAGCTTAGGAGCGGGGGAGGGATACGAGCAGTACTTC
NA	TRBV4-1	TRBJ2-6	NA	CASSQDAWDTLSGANVLTF	TGCGCCAGCAGCCAAGACGCCTGGGACACCCTCTCTGGGGCCAACGTCCTGACTTTC
NA	TRBV10-3	TRBJ1-1	NA	CAISESLGGAEAFF	TGTGCCATCAGTGAGTCATTAGGGGGTGCTGAAGCTTTCTTT
TRBD2	TRBV7-2	TRBJ2-3	NA	CASRVAGGGTDTQYF	TGTGCCAGCAGGGTAGCGGGGGGGGGCACAGATACGCAGTATTTT
NA	TRBV6-5	TRBJ1-2	NA	CASSYSGGIGGYTF	TGTGCCAGCAGTTACTCGGGAGGTATAGGGGGCTACACCTTC
TRBD2	TRBV7-2	TRBJ2-3	NA	CASTLQRGVTDTQYF	TGTGCCAGCACCCTCCAGCGGGGGGTCACAGATACGCAGTATTTT
NA	TRBV11-2	TRBJ2-7	NA	CASSPRTSGEQYF	TGTGCCAGCAGCCCCAGGACCAGCGGCGAGCAGTACTTC
TRBD2	TRBV4-2	TRBJ2-1	NA	CASSRKAGGPYNEQFF	TGTGCCAGCAGCCGAAAAGCGGGGGGGCCGTACAATGAGCAGTTCTTC
NA	TRBV11-2	TRBJ2-5	NA	CASSFAGARETQYF	TGTGCCAGCAGCTTCGCGGGGGCCCGGGAGACCCAGTACTTC